The sequence of this T cell receptor beta chain was determined in a study of T-cell reconstitution after alpha-beta-depleted transplantation in children. Preparation of the TCRbeta library involved a method that used unique molecular identifiers. Via MiXCR, TCRdb re-called the PCR reads, giving one row per CDR3 protein. Here the sample spans approximately 250,000 distinct CDR3 sequences, approximately 9.9% being singletons. Germline V CDR1 and CDR2: SNHLY, FYNNEI. Trimming took 6 bases from V and 8 from J, leaving 16 bases between them. The CDR3 extends over 13 amino acids. This chain connects TRBV2 to TRBJ1-1, with TRBD1 as a possible D gene (5 bases). This receptor was obtained from a human donor who donated a stem cell graft to a child with SCID. This specimen consisted of PBMCs from the stem cell graft donor, obtained from the stem cell graft. CDR3 in DNA: TGTGCCAGCAGGGACTCAGGGACGGTCGAAGCTTTCTTT. Translated, it gives CASRDSGTVEAFF.